This T cell receptor beta chain was captured by sequencing in a study of T cells in Graves' hyperthyroidism and ophthalmopathy. TCR beta CDR3 regions were amplified from RNA transcripts. Carried out on the TCR CDR3, a first-round RT-PCR used the HTBI primer set. TCRdb re-called the multiplex PCR reads with MiXCR, one entry per CDR3 protein. This table has about 720,000 distinct CDR3 sequences, over 15% appearing once. This clonotype was seen ten or more times. Material for sequencing was blood. The source of this sequence is a woman aged 50 to 65 with Graves' hyperthyroidism that later progressed to Graves' ophthalmopathy.

CDR3 loop: CATSQDRGGEKLFF. CDR3 sequence (DNA): TGTGCCACCAGCCAGGACAGGGGTGGTGAAAAACTGTTTTTT. The gene calls are TRBV15 and TRBJ1-4, with 9 bases that match TRBD1. CDR1 and CDR2 from the germline V gene are LNHNV and YYDKDF (reference sequence). CDR3 size: 14 residues. Trimming at V came to 5 bases and at J to 7 bases, leaving 5 bases not matched to a gene.